These 22 T cell receptor beta chains originate from one sample sequenced in a study of response to subunit inactivated influenza vaccine. TCRdb re-called the RT-PCR reads with MiXCR, one entry per CDR3 protein. Here the sample spans some 500,000 distinct CDR3 sequences, more than 15% being singletons. The starting material was CD4+ T cells sorted from PBMCs, obtained around 25 months after vaccination. These receptors originate from a man aged 50 to 75 who received an inactivated influenza vaccine.

CDR3 in amino acids: CASSPPMQGKAFF. The CDR3 bases are TGTGCCAGCTCACCACCAATGCAGGGGAAGGCTTTCTTT. The chain joins TRBV18 to TRBJ1-1; D may be TRBD1 (6 bases). This CDR3 spans 13 amino acids. CDR1 and CDR2 (germline): KGHSH, LQKENI. V was shortened by 0 bases and J by 11 bases, with 13 bases between the two germline ends.

The table lists this clonotype with many counts. J is TRBJ2-7 and V is TRBV6-1, with unresolved D. Germline CDR1 is MNHNS and CDR2 is SASEGT. The CDR3 extends over 14 amino acids. The V gene lost 6 bases and the J gene lost 3 bases, with 15 bases spanning the gap. This CDR3 is CASSERGFSYEQYF. The CDR3 bases are TGTGCCAGCAGCGAACGTGGCTTTAGCTACGAGCAGTACTTC.

Comments on this clonotype: A read error may produce the germline difference seen at one junction end. The chain employs TRBV7-7 and TRBJ1-1, with D unclear. From germline, CDR1 is SSHAT and CDR2 FNYEAQ (reference sequence). The CDR3 covers 13 residues. For the CDR3, the DNA is TGTGCTAGCAGCTTAACGGGGTCCTCTGAAGCTTTCTTT. Translation: CASSLTGSSEAFF.

This clonotype was counted only a few times. The genes are TRBV24-1 and TRBJ2-4; 10 bases fit TRBD2. The V and J ends lost 4 bases and 0 bases, in that order; junction bases with no gene match: 2. The germline V gene has CDR1 KGHDR and CDR2 SFDVKD. The CDR3 covers 16 residues. The CDR3 DNA reads as TGTGCCACCAGTGACCCTAGCGGGGGAGCCAAAAACATTCAGTACTTC. This sequence encodes CATSDPSGGAKNIQYF.

This clonotype occurred a few times. The chain is built from TRBV30 and TRBJ1-1; unclear D gene. Looked up from germline, CDR1 is GTSNPN and CDR2 is SVGIG (reference sequence). V was trimmed by 7 bases and J by 6 bases, leaving 12 bases between them. The CDR3 sequence is 11 residues long. The CDR3 loop reads CASSSRAEAFF. The CDR3 DNA reads as TGTGCCTCAAGTTCTAGGGCTGAAGCTTTCTTT.

The table lists this clonotype with many counts. V gene TRBV28 combines with J gene TRBJ2-5, with 9 nucleotides matching TRBD2. This CDR3 spans 11 amino acids. The J segment lost 7 bases and the V segment lost 6 bases, leaving 0 bases of the junction unmatched. Germline-derived CDR1 and CDR2 are MDHEN and SYDVKM. The CDR3 DNA sequence: TGTGCCAGCAGGGGACTAGCGACCCAGTACTTC. Residues: CASRGLATQYF.

This chain connects TRBV14 to TRBJ2-3, with TRBD2 matching over 10 bases. Germline-derived CDR1 and CDR2 are SGHDN and FVKESK. The CDR3 sequence is 15 residues long. J was trimmed by 5 bases and V by 5 bases; bases with no gene match: 7. This chain's CDR3 is CASSTLAGERDTQYF. In DNA form, the CDR3 reads TGTGCCAGCAGCACCCTAGCGGGAGAGCGAGATACGCAGTATTTT.

V and J are TRBV5-1 and TRBJ2-3, with 9 bases fitting TRBD1. This CDR3 contains 15 residues. Looked up from germline, CDR1 is SGHRS and CDR2 is YFSETQ. J gave up 3 bases and V 3 bases, and 5 bases lay outside the gene matches. CDR3 sequence (DNA): TGCGCCAGCAGCTCCCGACAGGGGGATACAGATACGCAGTATTTT. Protein product: CASSSRQGDTDTQYF. Combining the CDR3 with reference TRBV5-1 and TRBJ2-3 gives the whole variable domain KAGVTQTPRYLIKTRGQQVTLSCSPISGHRSVSWYQQTPGQGLQFLFEYFSETQRNKGNFPGRFSGRQFSNSRSEMNVSTLELGDSALYLCASSSRQGDTDTQYFGPGTRLTVL.

This clonotype was found a few times. Written as DNA, the CDR3 is TGTGCCAGCAGTTTAAGAGGATCACCCCTCCACTTT. It yields the protein CASSLRGSPLHF. The chain combines TRBV12-3 or TRBV12-4 with TRBJ1-6; D remains ambiguous. This CDR3 is built from 12 residues. Trimming took off 2 bases at V and 10 bases at J, with 6 bases between the two ends.

Written as DNA, the CDR3 is TGCGCCAGCAGCCCCCGGCAGGGGGCAAACAATGAGCAGTTCTTC. This gives the protein CASSPRQGANNEQFF. This chain connects TRBV5-1 to TRBJ2-1, with 8 bases lining up with TRBD1. The V segment lost 4 bases and the J segment 5 bases; nucleotides outside the gene matches: 8. This CDR3 has 15 amino acids. From germline, CDR1 is SGHRS and CDR2 YFSETQ.

The chain combines TRBV27 with TRBJ2-2, with 13 bases aligning to TRBD2. CDR1 and CDR2 (germline): MNHEY, SMNVEV (reference sequence). This CDR3 comprises 17 residues. V dropped 3 bases and J dropped 4; count of bases not matched to a gene: 5. The CDR3 coding sequence is TGTGCCAGCAGTTTCAGACTAGCGGGAGGCTCCACCGGGGAGCTGTTTTTT. Protein product: CASSFRLAGGSTGELFF.

This clonotype came up a few times. The chain uses TRBV6-2 or TRBV6-3 and TRBJ2-3, with TRBD1 matching 9 bases. V gave up 5 bases and J gave up 5 bases; unmatched junction bases: 14. The CDR3 spans 17 residues. Germline V gene sequence: CDR1 MNHEY, CDR2 SVGEGT. The CDR3 coding sequence is TGTGCCAGCAGTCGTCTCTATCCGGGACAGGGTGTAGATACGCAGTATTTT. It encodes CASSRLYPGQGVDTQYF.

This chain links TRBV20-1 with TRBJ2-7; 9 bases fit TRBD1. The V and J ends lost 7 bases and 4 bases, in that order; junction bases with no gene match: 2. CDR1 and CDR2 from the germline V gene are DFQATT and SNEGSKA (reference sequence). The CDR3 consists of 11 residues. This CDR3 reads CSGTGAYEQYF. The CDR3 DNA is TGCAGTGGGACAGGGGCTTACGAGCAGTACTTC.

This clonotype was detected a few times. J is TRBJ1-6 and V is TRBV11-2, with TRBD1 identical over 10 bases. The CDR3 extends over 17 amino acids. Per germline, CDR1 SGHAT and CDR2 FQNNGV. Losses at the gene ends were 7 bases for V and 5 bases for J; bases not matched to a gene: 11. This CDR3 is CASTRRQGALNNSPLHF. The DNA of the CDR3 is TGTGCCAGCACCCGAAGACAGGGGGCTCTCAATAATTCACCCCTCCACTTT.

A few counts support this clonotype. The J gene is TRBJ2-1, the V gene TRBV6-2 or TRBV6-3; TRBD2 aligns across 11 bases. The V gene end was trimmed by 5 bases and the J gene end by 2 bases; junction bases not matched to a gene: 8. There are 17 residues in the CDR3. Germline V lookup: CDR1 MNHEY, CDR2 SVGEGT. This CDR3 is CASSRTSGRQTYNEQFF. DNA for the CDR3: TGTGCCAGCAGTCGAACTAGCGGGAGACAAACCTACAATGAGCAGTTCTTC.

The CDR3 bases are TGTGCCAGCAGCGTTCTGGGGCCCGGGGAGCTGTTTTTT. Amino acids: CASSVLGPGELFF. This chain connects TRBV3-1 to TRBJ2-2, with TRBD1 as a possible D gene (5 bases). This CDR3 has 13 amino acids. CDR1 and CDR2 (germline): LGHDT, YNNKEL (reference sequence). Trimming pared 5 bases from V and 6 bases from J, leaving 10 bases between.

The chain is built from TRBV20-1 and TRBJ2-5; D is unresolved. In germline, CDR1 is DFQATT, CDR2 SNEGSKA (reference sequence). The CDR3 extends over 14 amino acids. Trimming shortened V by 3 bases and J by 4 bases, and 15 bases separated the two germline ends. The CDR3 DNA reads as TGCAGTGCTAGTCCGTCTAGTTTCTCAGAGACCCAGTACTTC. Its translation: CSASPSSFSETQYF.

Ten or more counts support this clonotype. The rearrangement links TRBV6-5 to TRBJ2-5, with a tentative D call TRBD1 (6 bases). Germline CDR1 reads MNHEY; CDR2 reads SVGAGI. This CDR3 is 11 amino acids long. The V gene lost 6 bases and the J gene lost 13 bases, with 15 bases spanning the gap. The CDR3 sequence is CASSNGQNLYF. DNA of the CDR3: TGTGCCAGCAGCAATGGACAGAACCTGTACTTC.

Concerning this clonotype itself: Sequence at one end of the junction differs from germline and may be a read error. The rearrangement joins TRBV10-3 to TRBJ2-7; a possible D gene is TRBD1 (6 bases). This CDR3 region has 13 residues. Germline loops: CDR1 ENHRY, CDR2 SYGVKD. CDR3 loop: CASLRGFYYEPYF. For the CDR3, the DNA is TGTGCCAGTCTCAGGGGATTTTACTACGAGCCGTACTTC.

This clonotype was counted between two and nine times. V gene TRBV5-1 combines with J gene TRBJ2-1; a weak D match, TRBD2 (6 bases). The CDR3 covers 15 residues. Trimming removed 4 bases at V and 0 bases at J, with 11 bases between. Germline V gene lookup returns CDR1 SGHRS and CDR2 YFSETQ. CDR3 nucleotide sequence: TGCGCCAGCAGCAAAGACGGGAGCTCCTACAATGAGCAGTTCTTC. It is translated as CASSKDGSSYNEQFF.

J is TRBJ1-1 and V is TRBV11-2, with D unresolved. The CDR3 spans 15 residues. Trimming removed 5 bases from V and 5 bases from J, with 18 bases in between. Germline-derived CDR1 and CDR2 are SGHAT and FQNNGV. The CDR3 is CASSTHLREKTEAFF. CDR3 nucleotides: TGTGCCAGCAGCACCCACCTCCGGGAGAAGACTGAAGCTTTCTTT. Filled out from reference TRBV11-2 and TRBJ1-1, the complete variable domain reads EAGVAQSPRYKIIEKRQSVAFWCNPISGHATLYWYQQILGQGPKLLIQFQNNGVVDDSQLPKDRFSAERLKGVDSTLKIQPAKLEDSAVYLCASSTHLREKTEAFFGQGTRLTVV.

A word on this clonotype: This may be a read error, as it is one base from a much larger clone. The chain recombines TRBV4-2 with TRBJ2-1; D not resolved. Germline CDR1 is LGHNA and CDR2 is YNFKEQ. V gave up 4 bases and J gave up 2 bases, with 12 bases separating them. The CDR3 totals 15 residues. CDR3 sequence (DNA): TGTGCCAGCAGCCCGATCAGCGTCGCCTACAATGAGCAGTTCTTC. This translates into CASSPISVAYNEQFF.